These 16 T cell receptor beta chains came from one sample sequenced in a study of T cell responses to AZD1222 COVID-19 vaccine. Clones were read by immunoSEQ multiplex PCR, and TCRdb kept only the in-frame ones, dropping some. The sample yields roughly 120,000 clones, around 93% seen once. Sequencing was performed on peripheral blood, taken on day 0 of AZD1222 vaccination. The receptors here all came from an adult in good health.

This chain uses TRBV5-4 with TRBJ2-1; 9 bases match TRBD1. CDR1 is SGHNT, CDR2 YYREEE, per germline (reference sequence). V lost 5 bases and J lost 9; bases outside the gene matches: 3. The CDR3 spans 12 residues. CDR3 protein: CASRRQGGEQFF. The CDR3, as DNA: TGTGCCAGCAGAAGACAGGGGGGTGAGCAGTTCTTC.

This rearrangement joins TRBV27 to TRBJ2-1; TRBD1 matches at 7 bases. The CDR3 consists of 16 residues. Germline V lookup: CDR1 MNHEY, CDR2 SMNVEV (reference sequence). V was clipped by 7 bases and J by 5 bases; unmatched bases: 14. The DNA of the CDR3 is TGTGCCAGCACCCACCTGACAGGGACGGGAAACAATGAGCAGTTCTTC. This sequence encodes CASTHLTGTGNNEQFF.

The chain links TRBV28 to TRBJ2-7, with 7 bases fitting TRBD1. After removal of 4 bases from V and 2 bases from J, the junction contained 11 bases not matched to a gene. This CDR3 has 16 residues. CDR1 and CDR2 (germline): MDHEN, SYDVKM. CDR3: CASSSPPGQRPYEQYF. DNA of the CDR3: TGTGCCAGCAGTTCCCCACCGGGACAGCGGCCCTACGAGCAGTACTTC.

The chain joins TRBV7-9 to TRBJ1-2; no clear D. The CDR3 is 15 amino acids. CDR1 and CDR2 (germline): SEHNR, FQNEAQ (reference sequence). Trimming removed 5 bases from V and 6 bases from J, with 19 bases in between. CDR3 nucleotide sequence: TGTGCCAGCAGCATCCCGAGGAGCCCATATGATGGCTACACCTTC. Translated: CASSIPRSPYDGYTF.

To note about this clone: Other nucleotide sequences in the sample specify the same CDR3. The chain employs TRBV28 and TRBJ1-5, with 7 nucleotides matching TRBD1. Germline V gene sequence: CDR1 MDHEN, CDR2 SYDVKM. The CDR3 runs to 13 residues. V was clipped by 1 base and J by 7 bases; unmatched bases: 1. The CDR3 DNA sequence: TGTGCCAGCAGTTTATTAGGGGGCCAGCCCCAGCATTTT. Translation: CASSLLGGQPQHF.

This clone was counted once. CDR3 in DNA: TGTGCCAGCAGCCAAGAAAGGACCAGGAGCACTGAAGCTTTCTTT. It is translated as CASSQERTRSTEAFF. The gene calls are TRBV4-2 and TRBJ1-1; D gene ambiguous. The ends were cut back, 0 bases at V and 4 bases at J, with 12 bases in the middle. Germline-derived CDR1 and CDR2 are LGHNA and YNFKEQ. This CDR3 is built from 15 residues.

The chain combines TRBV6-4 with TRBJ1-5; 9 bases are a match to TRBD1. The CDR3 totals 15 residues. V shed 8 bases, J shed 2 bases, and the junction held 7 bases outside the gene matches. Germline values: CDR1 MRHNA, CDR2 SNTAGT. CDR3 sequence (DNA): TGTGCCAGCCTAAAGGACAGGGGTTGCAATCAGCCCCAGCATTTT. Its translation is CASLKDRGCNQPQHF.

The chain uses TRBV6-6 and TRBJ1-1; D is uncertain. CDR3 length: 10 amino acids. The germline V and J ends were trimmed by 6 bases and 7 bases, with 6 bases remaining between them. The germline V gene encodes CDR1 MNHNY and CDR2 SVGAGI (reference sequence). The CDR3 bases are TGTGCCAGCAGATATAATGAAGCTTTCTTT. Protein: CASRYNEAFF.

The genes are TRBV5-4 and TRBJ1-2; TRBD1 matches 11 bases. Germline V gene sequence: CDR1 SGHNT, CDR2 YYREEE (reference sequence). V lost 4 bases, J lost 8 bases, and 7 bases stayed unmatched. This CDR3 has 14 residues. The CDR3 is CASSGGQGAGGYTF. CDR3 bases: TGTGCCAGCAGCGGTGGACAGGGGGCTGGGGGCTACACCTTC.

The chain recombines TRBV24-1 with TRBJ2-2; D not certain. The germline CDR1 and CDR2 sequences are KGHDR and SFDVKD. The germline V and J ends were trimmed by 9 bases and 13 bases, with 14 bases remaining between them. The CDR3 spans 11 residues. The CDR3 DNA sequence: TGTGCCACCTCCCTCCTGCCGCGGCTGTTTTTT. Translated: CATSLLPRLFF.

This clone came up once. The rearrangement joins TRBV11-2 to TRBJ2-7; D gene unclear. Per the germline V gene, CDR1 is SGHAT and CDR2 is FQNNGV. The CDR3 has 11 residues. V lost 5 bases, J lost 6 bases, and 8 bases lay in between. CDR3 DNA: TGTGCCAGCAGCCCAGCCCTCGAGCAGTACTTC. Translation gives CASSPALEQYF.

A single count supports this clone. This chain links TRBV2 with TRBJ2-3, with D possibly matching TRBD2 (6 bases). Germline CDR1 reads SNHLY; CDR2 reads FYNNEI. Trimming removed 7 bases from V and 1 base from J, with 15 bases in between. The CDR3 runs to 15 residues. This chain's CDR3 is CASTRRLAGTDTQYF. The DNA of the CDR3 is TGTGCCAGCACCCGAAGGTTAGCGGGCACAGATACGCAGTATTTT.

The V and J genes are TRBV18 and TRBJ2-7; 8 nucleotides agree with TRBD1. This CDR3 region has 15 residues. V gave up 1 base and J gave up 3 bases; unmatched junction bases: 5. Germline V gene lookup returns CDR1 KGHSH and CDR2 LQKENI. CDR3 loop: CASSPRGQANYEQYF. Here the CDR3 DNA reads TGTGCCAGCTCACCACGGGGACAGGCTAACTACGAGCAGTACTTC.

The chain has TRBV3-1 (or the pseudogene TRBV3-2) and TRBJ1-1, with D unresolved. The germline V gene has CDR1 LGHDT and CDR2 YNNKEL (reference sequence). Deletions cut 7 bases from V and 1 base from J, with 10 bases between. The CDR3 runs to 13 residues. CDR3 DNA: TGTGCCAGCACCAGGAAAGGGAACACTGAAGCTTTCTTT. Its translation: CASTRKGNTEAFF.

The chain links TRBV29-1 to TRBJ2-2, with D uncertain. This CDR3 is 12 amino acids long. CDR1 is SQVTM, CDR2 ANQGSEA, per germline. Trimming removed 5 bases from V and 11 bases from J, with 15 bases in between. The CDR3 sequence: CSVRDGSRELFF. The CDR3 coding sequence is TGCAGCGTTCGTGACGGCTCGCGTGAGCTGTTTTTT.

The chain uses TRBV3-1 (or the pseudogene TRBV3-2) and TRBJ1-4, with a weak D call TRBD1 (5 bases). V shed 4 bases and J shed 0 bases, with 15 bases lying between them. This CDR3 has 17 amino acids. The germline gives CDR1 LGHDT, CDR2 YNNKEL (reference sequence). This CDR3 reads CASSPLTGAPTNEKLFF. CDR3 DNA: TGTGCCAGCAGCCCGCTGACCGGGGCCCCAACTAATGAAAAACTGTTTTTT.